The 5 T cell receptor beta chains below come from one sample, sequenced in a study of blood T cells in healthy people across ages. Together with a sample-barcoded 5' primer, a J-beta primer mix was included in a second PCR lasting roughly 6 to 12 cycles. TCRdb passed the 5' RACE reads through MiXCR, listing each CDR3 protein once. Counted here are hundreds of thousands of distinct CDR3 sequences, approximately 52% occurring once; the ten biggest clones make up approximately 12%. The specimen sequenced was blood. Source of these receptors: a woman older than 75 in good health.

The rearrangement joins TRBV28 to TRBJ2-2, with D tentatively TRBD2 (6 bases). Trimming shortened V by 3 bases and J by 5 bases, and 13 bases separated the two germline ends. This CDR3 region has 15 residues. Germline V gene data show CDR1 as MDHEN and CDR2 as SYDVKM. CDR3 protein: CASSFLGGATGELFF. The CDR3 DNA follows: TGTGCCAGCAGTTTTCTGGGCGGGGCGACCGGGGAGCTGTTTTTT.

This clonotype was picked up many times. The chain couples TRBV29-1 to TRBJ2-3; no clear D. The germline gives CDR1 SQVTM, CDR2 ANQGSEA. With 7 bases removed from V and 5 bases from J, the gap between germline ends came to 13 bases. The CDR3 totals 12 residues. The CDR3 nucleotides read TGCAGCGGCGACGTTACTGGAGATACGCAGTATTTT. Translated, it gives CSGDVTGDTQYF.

The genes are TRBV14 and TRBJ2-4, with D unclear. This CDR3 comprises 12 residues. The V end lost 1 base, the J end lost 9 bases, and 7 bases lay between the germline ends. CDR1 and CDR2 from the germline V gene are SGHDN and FVKESK. Written as DNA, the CDR3 is TGTGCCAGCAGCCAAGCGGGTCGCATTCAGTACTTC. As protein: CASSQAGRIQYF.

The chain carries TRBV5-1 and TRBJ1-1; 9 positions match TRBD1. This CDR3 is built from 16 residues. V shed 2 bases and J 5 bases; nucleotides not matched to a gene: 10. Germline V gene lookup returns CDR1 SGHRS and CDR2 YFSETQ. The CDR3: CASSFTGQGRGTEAFF. DNA for the CDR3: TGCGCCAGCAGCTTCACAGGACAGGGGCGGGGTACTGAAGCTTTCTTT.

The chain joins TRBV5-1 to TRBJ1-5, with 8 bases identical to TRBD1. Trimming at V came to 1 base and at J to 7 bases, leaving 4 bases not matched to a gene. The CDR3 is made up of 14 amino acids. Germline V CDR1 and CDR2: SGHRS, YFSETQ. CDR3 nucleotides: TGCGCCAGCAGCTTGCAGGGGACAGGACAGCCCCAGCATTTT. This translates into CASSLQGTGQPQHF. The variable domain in full, completed from reference TRBV5-1 and TRBJ1-5, reads KAGVTQTPRYLIKTRGQQVTLSCSPISGHRSVSWYQQTPGQGLQFLFEYFSETQRNKGNFPGRFSGRQFSNSRSEMNVSTLELGDSALYLCASSLQGTGQPQHFGDGTRLSIL.